Listed below are T cell receptor beta chains from one sample, sequenced in a study of molecular identifiers for immune sequencing clone quantification. TCRdb re-called the PCR reads with MiXCR, one entry per CDR3 protein. This sample carries 490,000 or so distinct CDR3 sequences, about a quarter of them seen once, and the ten largest clones take about 0.75%. The sample taken for sequencing was naive CD8+ T cells from blood, with Jurkat cell RNA spiked in. Receptors were obtained from a human donor in good health. Some libraries in this study had Jurkat cell RNA spiked in. Both conserved end residues are part of each CDR3. D genes are given only for firm matches. Only some rows state a clone size, as once, few, many or a class for expanded clones.

- | TRBJ2-1 | TRBV6-5 | - | TGTGCCAGCAGTCCCGCCCGAGGTGAGCAGTTCTTC | CASSPARGEQFF
many | TRBJ2-5 | TRBV15 | - | TGTGCCACCAGCTCAGGGGAACACTCCCGCTTACCGCAAGAGACCCAGTACTTC | CATSSGEHSRLPQETQYF
many | TRBJ2-3 | TRBV29-1 | TRBD2 | TGCAGCGTTGTACTAGCGGGGAACACAGATACGCAGTATTTT | CSVVLAGNTDTQYF
- | TRBJ1-1 | TRBV20-1 | TRBD1 | TGCAGTGCTAGGGACAGGGGGCGGACTGAAGCTCTCTTT | CSARDRGRTEALF
- | TRBJ1-5 | TRBV4-1 | - | TGCGCCAGCAGCCAAATTACAGGTAATCAGCCCCAGCATTTT | CASSQITGNQPQHF
- | TRBJ1-5 | TRBV5-6 | - | TGTGCCAGCAGCTTGGGTGCGACCGACTATCAGCCCCAGCATTTT | CASSLGATDYQPQHF
few | TRBJ2-5 | TRBV7-9 | TRBD2 | TGTGCCAGCAGTTCGGCTGAGCGGGAGATAGAGACCCAGTACTTC | CASSSAEREIETQYF
many | TRBJ2-1 | TRBV11-2 | - | TGTGCCAGCAGCTTAACAGGGTTCGTCCTTGATGAGCAGTTCTTC | CASSLTGFVLDEQFF
- | TRBJ1-4 | TRBV6-2/TRBV6-3 | - | TGTGCCAGCAGTTTGGGACACGCGGAAAAACTGTTTTTT | CASSLGHAEKLFF
few | TRBJ2-1 | TRBV11-3 | - | TGTGCCAGCAAGGAACGGGGAGAGGATGAGCAGTTCTTC | CASKERGEDEQFF
- | TRBJ2-7 | TRBV20-1 | - | TGCAGTGCTATGGGGCCGGACGGCGAGCAGTACTTC | CSAMGPDGEQYF
many | TRBJ1-5 | TRBV12-3/TRBV12-4 | - | TGTGCCAGCAGCTTAGTGAGGGGCAATCAGCCCCAGCATTTT | CASSLVRGNQPQHF
few | TRBJ1-1 | TRBV10-3 | - | TGTGCCATCAGTGAGTCGGCAGCCAGGAACACTGAAGCTTTCTTT | CAISESAARNTEAFF
few | TRBJ1-6 | TRBV2 | - | TGTGCCAGGGAAGGGGGTCGTAATTCACCCCTCCACTTT | CAREGGRNSPLHF
- | TRBJ2-3 | TRBV5-8 | - | TGTGCCAGCAGCTTGTCCGTCAAGGGGGTCGCAGATACGCAGTATTTC | CASSLSVKGVADTQYF
few | TRBJ1-3 | TRBV27 | - | TGTGCCAGCAGTCAACAAGCGGGAAACACCATATATTTT | CASSQQAGNTIYF
- | TRBJ1-2 | TRBV12-3/TRBV12-4 | - | TGTGCCAGCAGTTTCTTGGACAGTAACTATGGCTACACCTTC | CASSFLDSNYGYTF
few | TRBJ2-7 | TRBV10-3 | TRBD1 | TGTGCCATCAGTGACTCCACAGGGGGATCCTACGAGCAGTACTTC | CAISDSTGGSYEQYF
- | TRBJ2-7 | TRBV7-9 | TRBD1 | TGTGCCAGCAGCTCGACGGGACAGGGAGGATCGAACGAGCAGTACTTC | CASSSTGQGGSNEQYF
- | TRBJ1-3 | TRBV30 | - | TGTGCCCGGAGTGTAACGAGCACTGGAAACACCATATATTTT | CARSVTSTGNTIYF
few | TRBJ2-2 | TRBV19 | - | TGTGCCAGTAGTATTCATTTCTCGGGGGCCGGCACCGGGGAGCTGTTTTTT | CASSIHFSGAGTGELFF
- | TRBJ1-4 | TRBV28 | - | TGTGCCAGCAGTACCCCTTGGGTGGGGGGGGTCACTGCAACTAATGAAAAACTGTTTTTT | CASSTPWVGGVTATNEKLFF
many | TRBJ1-1 | TRBV5-1 | - | TGCGCCAGCAGCTTCCGACCTCCCGAAGCTTTCTTT | CASSFRPPEAFF
few | TRBJ2-5 | TRBV4-3 | - | TGCGCCAGCAGCCAAAGAATTGTTGAGGAGACCCAGTACTTC | CASSQRIVEETQYF
- | TRBJ1-5 | TRBV9 | - | TGTGCCAGCAGCCCTGGAGGGAATAACAATCAGCCCCAGCATTTT | CASSPGGNNNQPQHF
- | TRBJ2-7 | TRBV5-6 | TRBD1 | TGTGCCGGCAGCTTCAGGGGGACACTCTACGAGCAGTACTTC | CAGSFRGTLYEQYF
many | TRBJ2-2 | TRBV7-9 | TRBD2 | TGTGCCAGCCTCGATAGCGGGATCCCCAACACCGGGGAGCTGTTTTTT | CASLDSGIPNTGELFF
few | TRBJ2-7 | TRBV28 | - | TGTGCCAGCAGTTTTAAAGAGGCCCAGGGGTGGGGATTATCCTACGAGCAGTACTTC | CASSFKEAQGWGLSYEQYF
few | TRBJ2-3 | TRBV19 | - | TGTGCCAGTAGTATTAGCGGATTCACAGATACGCAGTATTTT | CASSISGFTDTQYF
- | TRBJ1-1 | TRBV25-1 | - | TGTGCCAGCAGTGTCGGGGCGGACGGGTACACTGAAGCTTTCTTT | CASSVGADGYTEAFF
few | TRBJ1-1 | TRBV4-1 | - | TGCGCCAGCAGCCTCGGGATTACCTTGAACACTGAAGCTTTCTTT | CASSLGITLNTEAFF
- | TRBJ2-7 | TRBV6-5 | TRBD1 | TGTGCCAGCAGTTACTCGAAGTCAGGGGGCGGCCACGAGCAGTACTTC | CASSYSKSGGGHEQYF
many | TRBJ2-7 | TRBV5-1 | - | TGCGCCAGCAGGGCGGTCTTCAACTACGAGCAGTACTTC | CASRAVFNYEQYF
- | TRBJ2-3 | TRBV27 | - | TGTGCCAGCAGGGCCATTGGCACAGATACGCAGTATTTT | CASRAIGTDTQYF
- | TRBJ2-7 | TRBV19 | TRBD1 | TGTGCCAGTAGTACTGACAGGGGCGACGAGCAGTACTTC | CASSTDRGDEQYF
- | TRBJ2-1 | TRBV7-9 | - | TGTGCCAGCAGTCGTAAAGGGGGGAGTATGTCCTACAATGAGCAGTTCTTC | CASSRKGGSMSYNEQFF
- | TRBJ1-5 | TRBV6-5 | - | TGTGCCAGTGCGACTTATTTCAATCAGCCCCAGCATTTT | CASATYFNQPQHF
- | TRBJ2-1 | TRBV27 | - | TGTGCCTGCTATCGGGACAATGAGCAGTTCTTC | CACYRDNEQFF
- | TRBJ2-7 | TRBV7-9 | - | TGTGCCAGCAGCTTGGGGTCAGATCCGCACTTC | CASSLGSDPHF
few | TRBJ2-7 | TRBV11-3 | - | TGTGCCAGCAGCAAGACGGCGACCTACGAGCAGTACTTC | CASSKTATYEQYF
many | TRBJ2-7 | TRBV6-5 | - | TGTGCCAGCAGCCGGGAGCGAGATGGGGAGCAGTACTTC | CASSRERDGEQYF
few | TRBJ2-7 | TRBV20-1 | TRBD1 | TGCAGTGCTAGAGTACCGTGGGACAGGGGGCACGAGCAGTACTTC | CSARVPWDRGHEQYF
few | TRBJ1-3 | TRBV7-6 | - | TGTGCCAGCAGCGACCGGGCAGGGGCGCCGGCTGGAAACACCATATATTTT | CASSDRAGAPAGNTIYF
- | TRBJ1-1 | TRBV20-1 | - | TGCAGTGCTACAACAATGAACACTGAAGCTTTCTTT | CSATTMNTEAFF
- | TRBJ1-1 | TRBV12-3/TRBV12-4 | - | TGTGCCAGCAGTTTAGGGACAGCAAGTGTACCAGCTTTCTTT | CASSLGTASVPAFF
many | TRBJ2-5 | TRBV3-1 | - | TGTGCCAGCAGCCAAGATCTCTCGCGGAAAGAGACCCAGTACTTC | CASSQDLSRKETQYF
- | TRBJ2-7 | TRBV6-2/TRBV6-3 | - | TGTGCCAGCAGCTTGACCGACGACTACGGGCAGTACTTC | CASSLTDDYGQYF
- | TRBJ2-5 | TRBV20-1 | - | TGCAGTGCTAGGGACTATCAAGAGACCCAGTACTTC | CSARDYQETQYF
many | TRBJ1-5 | TRBV20-1 | - | TGCAGTGCTAGAGGCCCCGGACCGGTTAGCAATCAGCCCCAGCATTTT | CSARGPGPVSNQPQHF
many | TRBJ2-7 | TRBV2 | TRBD1 | TGTGCCAGCAGTGTCCGACAGGGTAGGAGCTCCTACGAGCAGTACTTC | CASSVRQGRSSYEQYF
- | TRBJ1-5 | TRBV19 | TRBD1 | TGTGCCAGTGGGGACAGGGTCGAGGGTAATCAGCCCCAGCATTTT | CASGDRVEGNQPQHF
few | TRBJ1-1 | TRBV12-3/TRBV12-4 | TRBD1 | TGTGCCAGCAGCCCCGGACAGGGAGCTAATGAAGCTTTCTTT | CASSPGQGANEAFF
few | TRBJ1-1 | TRBV2 | - | TGTGCCAGCAGTGAAACTCAGAGATACAAGAACACTGAAGCTTTCTTT | CASSETQRYKNTEAFF